This T cell receptor (beta chain) was found in a study of tumor-infiltrating lymphocytes in primary liver carcinoma. Study details: Lesions, classed as T1-T3 N0M0, spanned about 4 to 10 cm across.

Comments on this clonotype: The junction does not match germline at one end; this may be a read error.

Researchers generated TCR beta cDNA from about 0.5 ug of total RNA, relying on a constant-region primer. Employing slightly modified ARM-PCR, three nested multiplex PCR rounds were run, and these gave rise to the TCR beta libraries. In the first two PCR rounds, TRBV1-TRBV30 forward primers were paired with a C-beta reverse primer, and each round lasted approximately 10 cycles. MiXCR, run by TCRdb on the multiplex PCR reads, gives a single entry per CDR3 protein. The sample shows approximately 120,000 distinct CDR3 sequences, under 65% of them seen only once. Germline V gives CDR1 SQVTM, CDR2 ANQGSEA. This CDR3 spans 11 amino acids. Bulk tissue was left unsorted, and RNA and DNA were co-extracted from about 19-30 mg of it. Primary liver carcinomas in the patients were surgically resected. Viable tumor cells exceeded 75% in all tumor samples.

What was sequenced was liver tumor tissue from sampling region 3. Subset meaning: tumor region T3, left-lateral pole. The TCR was taken from a woman in her sixties with primary liver carcinoma and hepatitis B virus infection. V is TRBV29-1 and J is TRBJ2-5, with D unclear. The DNA for the CDR3 is TGCAGCATTGAGAGACTAGAGACCCAGTACTTC. Translated: CSIERLETQYF.